The 17 T cell receptor beta chains below all came from one sample that was sequenced in a study of T-cell reconstitution after alpha-beta-depleted transplantation in children. TCRbeta library preparation incorporated unique molecular identifiers. TCRdb fed the PCR reads into MiXCR, producing one record per CDR3 protein. Of about 220,000 distinct CDR3 sequences listed, approximately 19% are singletons. This sample comprised PBMCs, mostly from graft donor cells, obtained 360 days after TCRalphabeta/CD19-depleted stem cell transplant. Receptors were obtained from a male patient aged 2 to 9 who had a stem cell transplant for acute lymphoblastic leukemia, so the T cells may come from the graft donor.

Written as DNA, the CDR3 is TGTGCCAGCAGCGTAGAGCCACAGGGCGAGCAGTACTTC. Its protein product is CASSVEPQGEQYF. V and J are TRBV9 and TRBJ2-7, with D maybe TRBD1 (6 bases). The V end was cut by 0 bases, the J end by 6 bases, with 10 bases between. This CDR3 is 13 amino acids long. Germline loops: CDR1 SGDLS, CDR2 YYNGEE.

This clonotype showed up just a few times. The chain joins TRBV20-1 to TRBJ2-2; the D gene is possibly TRBD2 (6 bases). This CDR3 region has 13 residues. Germline CDR1 and CDR2: DFQATT and SNEGSKA (reference sequence). The germline V and J ends were trimmed by 3 bases and 4 bases, with 9 bases remaining between them. The CDR3 sequence: CSARGLPTGELFF. CDR3 in DNA: TGCAGTGCTAGGGGACTTCCCACCGGGGAGCTGTTTTTT.

This clonotype was counted ten times or more. The chain links TRBV12-3 or TRBV12-4 to TRBJ2-7; perhaps TRBD1 as D (5 bases). Trimming cost V 5 bases and J 3 bases, with 14 bases left between them. The CDR3 runs 14 residues. CDR3 coding DNA: TGTGCCAGCAGTCCAACGACAGCAAACTACGAGCAGTACTTC. This gives the protein CASSPTTANYEQYF.

The chain is built from TRBV3-1 and TRBJ1-2, with a tentative D call TRBD1 (5 bases). The CDR3 has 15 residues. The V end lost 0 bases, the J end lost 4 bases, and 12 bases lay between the germline ends. Germline CDR1 and CDR2: LGHDT and YNNKEL (reference sequence). The CDR3 DNA reads TGTGCCAGCAGCCAAGAATTCGGGGCAATCTATGGCTACACCTTC. Translating gives CASSQEFGAIYGYTF.

Only a few counts were recorded for this clonotype. The chain couples TRBV29-1 to TRBJ1-1; D ambiguous. This CDR3 spans 12 amino acids. The V gene lost 8 bases and the J gene lost 1 base, with 11 bases spanning the gap. Germline lookup yields CDR1 SQVTM and CDR2 ANQGSEA. In DNA, the CDR3 is TGCAGCATACGGACCGAGAACACTGAAGCTTTCTTT. Translation gives CSIRTENTEAFF.

This clonotype turned up a few times. The chain has TRBV27 and TRBJ2-3; TRBD1 aligns across 7 bases. V lost 6 bases and J lost 2; bases outside the gene matches: 5. The CDR3 consists of 14 residues. Germline V gene lookup returns CDR1 MNHEY and CDR2 SMNVEV (reference sequence). In DNA, the CDR3 is TGTGCCAGCAGGCCGGGACAGATCACAGATACGCAGTATTTT. Its translation: CASRPGQITDTQYF.

CDR3 sequence (DNA): TGTGCCACCAGCAGAGATCTCTATGGCTACACCTTC. Encoded protein: CATSRDLYGYTF. The V call is TRBV15, the J call TRBJ1-2; no definite D call. Trimming took 0 bases from V and 4 from J, leaving 3 bases between them. The CDR3 length is 12 residues. Germline V lookup: CDR1 LNHNV, CDR2 YYDKDF (reference sequence).

This chain joins TRBV27 and TRBJ2-7, with D possibly matching TRBD1 (6 bases). The germline V and J ends were trimmed by 7 bases and 3 bases, with 19 bases remaining between them. The CDR3 spans 15 residues. The germline gives CDR1 MNHEY, CDR2 SMNVEV (reference sequence). CDR3 coding DNA: TGTGCCAGCAAATCGGGGACACCTTCGTACTACGAGCAGTACTTC. Translated, it gives CASKSGTPSYYEQYF.

V gene TRBV20-1 combines with J gene TRBJ1-5; possible D gene TRBD1, 6 bases. V lost 0 bases to trimming and J lost 0 bases, with 12 bases between them. The germline gives CDR1 DFQATT, CDR2 SNEGSKA (reference sequence). The CDR3 sequence is 16 residues long. The CDR3 DNA follows: TGCAGTGCTAGAGATTGGACAGTCTATAGCAATCAGCCCCAGCATTTT. It encodes CSARDWTVYSNQPQHF.

This clonotype was detected only a few times. The gene calls are TRBV28 and TRBJ1-5; D ambiguous. There are 14 residues in the CDR3. Trimming took off 6 bases at V and 0 bases at J, with 9 bases between the two ends. Germline V lookup: CDR1 MDHEN, CDR2 SYDVKM. This CDR3 reads CASRRDYSNQPQHF. The DNA of the CDR3 is TGTGCCAGCAGGAGAGACTATAGCAATCAGCCCCAGCATTTT. Full variable domain (missing parts from reference TRBV28 and TRBJ1-5): DVKVTQSSRYLVKRTGEKVFLECVQDMDHENMFWYRQDPGLGLRLIYFSYDVKMKEKGDIPEGYSVSREKKERFSLILESASTNQTSMYLCASRRDYSNQPQHFGDGTRLSIL.

This chain uses TRBV7-2 with TRBJ2-5, with TRBD1 as a possible D gene (5 bases). Germline V gene sequence: CDR1 SGHTA, CDR2 FQGNSA. The CDR3 extends over 14 amino acids. The V end was cut by 1 base, the J end by 2 bases, with 8 bases between. The CDR3 sequence is CASSLGQQQETQYF. CDR3 DNA sequence: TGTGCCAGCAGCTTAGGACAGCAGCAAGAGACCCAGTACTTC.

This clonotype was observed many times. CDR3 region: CSARIRSTEAFF. The CDR3 coding sequence is TGCAGTGCTAGAATCAGGTCTACTGAAGCTTTCTTT. The chain joins TRBV20-1 to TRBJ1-1, with unresolved D. Trimming removed 2 bases at V and 5 bases at J, with 9 bases between. The CDR3 has 12 residues. The germline V gene has CDR1 DFQATT and CDR2 SNEGSKA (reference sequence).

The V gene is TRBV28, the J gene TRBJ1-2; D remains ambiguous. The CDR3 spans 14 residues. The germline V gene encodes CDR1 MDHEN and CDR2 SYDVKM. V dropped 4 bases and J dropped 7 bases, with 16 bases sitting between them. CDR3 region: CASSSKDGSGGYTF. For the CDR3, the DNA is TGTGCCAGCAGTTCCAAGGATGGTTCTGGTGGCTACACCTTC.

CDR3 protein: CASSPGQGGHYEQYF. The DNA for the CDR3 is TGTGCCAGCAGTCCGGGACAGGGTGGACACTACGAGCAGTACTTC. The V and J genes are TRBV12-3 or TRBV12-4 and TRBJ2-7; 9 nucleotides line up with TRBD1. V was clipped by 5 bases and J by 3 bases; unmatched bases: 8. This CDR3 region has 15 residues.

The gene calls are TRBV18 and TRBJ2-7, with a tentative D call TRBD2 (5 bases). This CDR3 region has 12 residues. V was pared by 2 bases and J by 7 bases, with 9 bases between. Germline CDR1 is KGHSH and CDR2 is LQKENI. For the CDR3, the DNA is TGTGCCAGCTCACCAGTATGGGAGGAGCAGTACTTC. Its protein product is CASSPVWEEQYF.

This rearrangement joins TRBV5-6 to TRBJ2-3; 10 nucleotides agree with TRBD2. CDR3 length equals 19 residues. J gave up 2 bases and V 0 bases, and 12 bases lay outside the gene matches. Germline V lookup: CDR1 SGHDT, CDR2 YYEEEE. CDR3 amino acids: CASSLEAGGHYRDTDTQYF. The CDR3 DNA sequence: TGTGCCAGCAGCTTGGAAGCGGGGGGGCACTACCGGGACACAGATACGCAGTATTTT. Full variable domain (missing parts from reference TRBV5-6 and TRBJ2-3): DAGVTQSPTHLIKTRGQQVTLRCSPKSGHDTVSWYQQALGQGPQFIFQYYEEEERQRGNFPDRFSGHQFPNYSSELNVNALLLGDSALYLCASSLEAGGHYRDTDTQYFGPGTRLTVL.

The rearrangement links TRBV9 to TRBJ2-1; 13 bases map to TRBD2. This CDR3 contains 16 residues. Unmatched junction bases numbered 4, after V lost 3 bases and J lost 4 bases. Germline values: CDR1 SGDLS, CDR2 YYNGEE. The CDR3 bases are TGTGCCAGCAGCGCACTGGGACTAGCGGGATACAATGAGCAGTTCTTC. Translation gives CASSALGLAGYNEQFF.